These 27 T cell receptor beta chains came from one sample sequenced in a study of T cell responses to AZD1222 COVID-19 vaccine. TCRdb's table, derived via immunoSEQ multiplex PCR, lists solely in-frame clones and lacks some. The sample carries approximately 200,000 clones, about 94% recorded once. This material consisted of peripheral blood, taken 28 days after the second dose of the MenACWY control vaccine. The receptors originated from an adult who received the MenACWY meningococcal vaccine as a control.

The chain uses TRBV5-6 and TRBJ2-1; TRBD2 agrees at 11 bases. The CDR3 consists of 16 residues. Trimming took 0 bases from V and 8 from J; bases not matched to a gene: 7. The V gene's germline CDR1 is SGHDT and CDR2 YYEEEE. The CDR3 sequence is CASSLGSLAGGHEQFF. The DNA for the CDR3 is TGTGCCAGCAGCTTGGGTAGCCTAGCGGGAGGCCATGAGCAGTTCTTC.

This clone was counted once. This chain uses TRBV28 with TRBJ1-2; TRBD1 agrees at 8 bases. CDR1 and CDR2 (germline): MDHEN, SYDVKM. The CDR3 is made up of 17 amino acids. With V trimmed by 4 bases and J by 4 bases, 14 bases remained unmatched. Here the CDR3 reads CASSSRPPGQVTYGYTF. The CDR3, as DNA: TGTGCCAGCAGTTCACGTCCCCCGGGACAGGTGACCTATGGCTACACCTTC.

The rearrangement joins TRBV5-5 to TRBJ2-2; the D call may be TRBD1 or TRBD2 (5 bases each). CDR1 is SGHKS and CDR2 is YYEKEE in the germline V gene (reference sequence). The germline V and J ends were trimmed by 0 bases and 6 bases, with 6 bases remaining between them. CDR3 length equals 13 residues. DNA for the CDR3: TGTGCCAGCAGCTTGGCGGGGCCCGGGGAGCTGTTTTTT. Its protein is CASSLAGPGELFF.

The V gene is TRBV5-1, the J gene TRBJ2-6; 8 positions agree with TRBD2. The length of the CDR3 is 16 residues. The germline CDR1 and CDR2 sequences are SGHRS and YFSETQ. With V trimmed by 0 bases and J by 3 bases, 2 bases remained unmatched. The chain's CDR3 is CASSLAGGRGANVLTF. For the CDR3, the DNA is TGCGCCAGCAGCTTGGCGGGAGGGCGTGGGGCCAACGTCCTGACTTTC.

V usage is TRBV7-2 and J usage is TRBJ1-6; D might be TRBD1 (6 bases). V shed 1 base and J shed 7 bases, with 11 bases lying between them. Germline V CDR1 and CDR2: SGHTA, FQGNSA. The CDR3 contains 15 residues. CDR3 residues: CASSLDTGWNSPLHF. The CDR3 coding sequence is TGTGCCAGCAGCTTAGATACAGGGTGGAATTCACCCCTCCACTTT.

This clone was counted once. This chain links TRBV9 with TRBJ2-2; 12 nucleotides line up with TRBD1. J lost 5 bases, V lost 7 bases, and 12 bases had no gene match. The CDR3 runs to 17 residues. Germline V CDR1 and CDR2: SGDLS, YYNGEE. Here the CDR3 reads CASGDNRDRGLTGELFF. CDR3 coding DNA: TGTGCCAGCGGGGACAACCGGGACAGGGGGCTAACCGGGGAGCTGTTTTTT.

The rearrangement links TRBV4-3 to TRBJ2-5, with 9 bases that match TRBD1. The CDR3 runs 14 residues. Germline values: CDR1 LGHNA, CDR2 YSLEER. V was clipped by 4 bases and J by 4 bases; unmatched bases: 4. The CDR3 here is CASSPGQGGETQYF. In nucleotides, the CDR3 is TGCGCCAGCAGCCCGGGACAGGGCGGAGAGACCCAGTACTTC.

This chain joins TRBV28 and TRBJ2-1, with D uncertain. There are 14 residues in the CDR3. Germline lookup yields CDR1 MDHEN and CDR2 SYDVKM. Trimming cost V 4 bases and J 4 bases, with 11 bases left between them. The CDR3: CASSSTETYNEQFF. CDR3 DNA: TGTGCCAGCAGTTCAACGGAAACTTACAATGAGCAGTTCTTC.

The gene calls are TRBV28 and TRBJ1-2, with a tentative D call TRBD1 (5 bases). Between the trimmed V and J ends, which lost 4 bases and 4 bases, there was a span of 16 bases. The germline gives CDR1 MDHEN, CDR2 SYDVKM. CDR3 length: 15 amino acids. The CDR3, as DNA: TGTGCCAGCAGTTCGGCAGGGTTTTCTCGCTATGGCTACACCTTC. This translates into CASSSAGFSRYGYTF.

The genes are TRBV19 and TRBJ2-2; D is perhaps TRBD1 or TRBD2 (5 bases each). V lost 6 bases to trimming and J lost 9 bases, with 23 bases between them. Germline V lookup: CDR1 LNHDA, CDR2 SQIVND (reference sequence). CDR3 size: 16 residues. This CDR3 reads CASSDGTAALYWELFF. CDR3 DNA sequence: TGTGCCAGTAGCGACGGGACGGCTGCTTTATATTGGGAGCTGTTTTTT.

The V call is TRBV28, the J call TRBJ1-3, with TRBD1 as a possible D gene (5 bases). The germline V gene has CDR1 MDHEN and CDR2 SYDVKM. The CDR3 length is 16 residues. V was pared by 6 bases and J by 0 bases, with 15 bases between. CDR3 nucleotides: TGTGCCAGCAGCCCCCCGACAGCGAGCTCTGGAAACACCATATATTTT. Translation gives CASSPPTASSGNTIYF.

The rearrangement joins TRBV18 to TRBJ1-6; maybe TRBD1 (6 bases). CDR1 and CDR2 from the germline V gene are KGHSH and LQKENI. V was pared by 3 bases and J by 7 bases, with 19 bases between. The length of the CDR3 is 17 residues. The CDR3 loop is CASSPGQLRGLNSPLHF. The CDR3 DNA follows: TGTGCCAGCTCACCCGGACAGCTCCGGGGCTTGAATTCACCCCTCCACTTT.

The gene calls are TRBV11-2 and TRBJ2-3; 7 bases align to TRBD2. J gave up 3 bases and V 5 bases, and 11 bases lay outside the gene matches. The CDR3 contains 16 residues. Germline V gene lookup returns CDR1 SGHAT and CDR2 FQNNGV. The CDR3, as DNA: TGTGCCAGCAGCCCCACCGGACTAGGAGCAACAGATACGCAGTATTTT. Translation gives CASSPTGLGATDTQYF.

The rearrangement links TRBV3-1 (or the pseudogene TRBV3-2) to TRBJ2-3, with no clear D. Looked up from germline, CDR1 is LGHDT and CDR2 is YNNKEL (reference sequence). The CDR3 has 16 amino acids. V was shortened by 0 bases and J by 2 bases, with 12 bases between the two germline ends. CDR3 residues: CASSQEGRVITDTQYF. CDR3 DNA: TGTGCCAGCAGCCAAGAGGGTCGGGTCATCACAGATACGCAGTATTTT.

The V gene is TRBV7-9, the J gene TRBJ1-1; tentatively, D is TRBD1 (5 bases). V was pared by 5 bases and J by 0 bases, with 10 bases between. CDR1 is SEHNR, CDR2 FQNEAQ, per germline (reference sequence). This CDR3 spans 14 amino acids. The CDR3 sequence is CASSARDVNTEAFF. The DNA of the CDR3 is TGTGCCAGCAGCGCCAGGGATGTGAACACTGAAGCTTTCTTT. The variable domain in full, completed from reference TRBV7-9 and TRBJ1-1, reads DTGVSQNPRHKITKRGQNVTFRCDPISEHNRLYWYRQTLGQGPEFLTYFQNEAQLEKSRLLSDRFSAERPKGSFSTLEIQRTEQGDSAMYLCASSARDVNTEAFFGQGTRLTVV.

This chain connects TRBV10-3 to TRBJ2-7; D not resolved. CDR1 is ENHRY and CDR2 is SYGVKD in the germline V gene. V lost 10 bases to trimming and J lost 7 bases, with 17 bases between them. The CDR3 is 12 residues long. For the CDR3, the DNA is TGTGCCAGCGGACCCGGCCCCGGGGAGCAGTACTTC. It codes for CASGPGPGEQYF.

DNA of the CDR3: TGTGCCAGCAGCCCCCGAGGAAACTTGGAGGGCTACACCTTC. It is translated as CASSPRGNLEGYTF. This chain links TRBV7-9 with TRBJ1-2; no clear D gene. This CDR3 is 14 amino acids long. The V end was cut by 5 bases, the J end by 8 bases, with 18 bases between. Germline V gene data show CDR1 as SEHNR and CDR2 as FQNEAQ (reference sequence).

This chain's CDR3 is CASSYPGQGDGEKLFF. The CDR3 DNA sequence: TGTGCCAGCAGTTACCCGGGACAGGGGGACGGTGAAAAACTGTTTTTT. This chain joins TRBV6-5 and TRBJ1-4; 11 nucleotides agree with TRBD1. With V trimmed by 2 bases and J by 7 bases, 6 bases remained unmatched. Looked up from germline, CDR1 is MNHEY and CDR2 is SVGAGI. The CDR3 is made up of 16 amino acids.

The rearrangement links TRBV29-1 to TRBJ2-2; D remains ambiguous. Germline loops: CDR1 SQVTM, CDR2 ANQGSEA. This CDR3 has 13 amino acids. Trimming took 7 bases from V and 7 from J, leaving 16 bases between them. The CDR3 nucleotides are TGCAGCGCAACCCCGGGTAACGGCGGGGAGCTGTTTTTT. This translates into CSATPGNGGELFF.

This sequence joins TRBV18 and TRBJ2-1; 8 bases are a match to TRBD1. CDR3 length: 16 amino acids. Germline V gene data show CDR1 as KGHSH and CDR2 as LQKENI. Trimming took 3 bases from V and 3 from J; bases not matched to a gene: 7. The DNA of the CDR3 is TGTGCCAGCTCACCTCGACAGGGGCCGTACTACAATGAGCAGTTCTTC. Translated: CASSPRQGPYYNEQFF.

This clone was seen only once. This rearrangement joins TRBV4-1 to TRBJ1-4; unclear D gene. The V end lost 6 bases, the J end lost 7 bases, and 12 bases lay between the germline ends. The CDR3 is made up of 13 amino acids. Per germline, CDR1 MGHRA and CDR2 YSYEKL. For the CDR3, the DNA is TGCGCCAGCAGTGTGGAATCTCGTGAAAAACTGTTTTTT. Amino acids: CASSVESREKLFF.

V is TRBV9 and J is TRBJ2-1, with TRBD2 matching over 13 bases. Germline V gene lookup returns CDR1 SGDLS and CDR2 YYNGEE. The CDR3 runs to 16 residues. V trimming: 4 bases; J trimming: 4 bases; junction bases outside the gene matches: 5. Written as DNA, the CDR3 is TGTGCCAGCAGCCCTTGGACTAGCGGGAGTTACAATGAGCAGTTCTTC. Its translation: CASSPWTSGSYNEQFF. Full variable domain (missing parts from reference TRBV9 and TRBJ2-1): DSGVTQTPKHLITATGQRVTLRCSPRSGDLSVYWYQQSLDQGLQFLIQYYNGEERAKGNILERFSAQQFPDLHSELNLSSLELGDSALYFCASSPWTSGSYNEQFFGPGTRLTVL.

The chain couples TRBV9 to TRBJ2-7; tentatively, D is TRBD1 (6 bases). Looked up from germline, CDR1 is SGDLS and CDR2 is YYNGEE. V lost 0 bases, J lost 0 bases, and 10 bases lay in between. The CDR3 sequence is 15 residues long. CDR3 sequence reads: CASSVEGQFSYEQYF. CDR3 nucleotides: TGTGCCAGCAGCGTAGAAGGACAGTTCTCCTACGAGCAGTACTTC.

This rearrangement joins TRBV4-2 to TRBJ1-5, with D maybe TRBD1 (5 bases). Germline assignment: CDR1 LGHNA and CDR2 YNFKEQ. This CDR3 is built from 15 residues. V lost 0 bases, J lost 7 bases, and 13 bases lay in between. CDR3 nucleotides: TGTGCCAGCAGCCAAGAGACGGGGGGAAACCAGCCCCAGCATTTT. Its protein product is CASSQETGGNQPQHF.

The CDR3 region is CASSQALAVDIQYF. DNA of the CDR3: TGTGCCAGCAGCCAAGCCCTAGCGGTGGACATTCAGTACTTC. The chain employs TRBV4-2 and TRBJ2-4; 7 nucleotides match TRBD2. Germline CDR1 and CDR2: LGHNA and YNFKEQ. Trimming removed 1 base from V and 8 bases from J; junction bases left unmatched: 5. This CDR3 region has 14 residues.

The chain has TRBV9 and TRBJ2-3, with no clear D. Trimming removed 0 bases at V and 4 bases at J, with 6 bases between. The length of the CDR3 is 13 residues. Germline CDR1 and CDR2: SGDLS and YYNGEE. The CDR3 DNA reads as TGTGCCAGCAGCGTAGCTGTGCCAGATACGCAGTATTTT. It translates to CASSVAVPDTQYF.

The chain couples TRBV30 to TRBJ2-2; TRBD1 matches at 9 bases. The V gene's germline CDR1 is GTSNPN and CDR2 SVGIG (reference sequence). V was pared by 0 bases and J by 4 bases, with 6 bases of the junction left unmatched. The CDR3 sequence is 16 residues long. CDR3 loop: CAWSVPRTGVTGELFF. CDR3 in DNA: TGTGCCTGGAGTGTACCGAGGACAGGGGTCACCGGGGAGCTGTTTTTT.